The 10 T cell receptor beta chains below come from one sample, sequenced in a study of blood T cell repertoires in COVID-19. Produced via immunoSEQ multiplex PCR; TCRdb's table is partial and in-frame only. The data show over 100,000 clones, about 87% seen once. Sequenced sample: peripheral blood. The receptors derive from a man in his fifties or sixties with active or convalescent COVID-19.

In its sample, this clone was seen once. The chain uses TRBV7-9 and TRBJ2-5; perhaps TRBD1 as D (6 bases). CDR1 and CDR2 from the germline V gene are SEHNR and FQNEAQ (reference sequence). This CDR3 comprises 14 residues. V was clipped by 5 bases and J by 1 base, with 11 bases between them. The CDR3 nucleotides read TGTGCCAGCAGCCCTGGGACAAGCCAAGAGACCCAGTACTTC. This sequence encodes CASSPGTSQETQYF.

This clone was seen only once. V is TRBV5-1 and J is TRBJ2-3; tentatively, D is TRBD1 (6 bases). Germline-derived CDR1 and CDR2 are SGHRS and YFSETQ. V lost 0 bases to trimming and J lost 4 bases, with 24 bases between them. The CDR3 consists of 19 residues. CDR3 loop: CASSLDLDSRGFLADTQYF. CDR3 nucleotide sequence: TGCGCCAGCAGCTTGGACTTGGACAGCCGTGGGTTTTTAGCAGATACGCAGTATTTT.

The chain uses TRBV5-1 and TRBJ1-4; a weak D match, TRBD1 (5 bases). Germline V gene lookup returns CDR1 SGHRS and CDR2 YFSETQ. The CDR3 consists of 14 residues. Trimming left V 1 base short and J 8 bases short, with 12 bases between. CDR3 amino acids: CASSLSGEQEKLFF. The DNA of the CDR3 is TGCGCCAGCAGCTTGTCGGGGGAACAGGAAAAACTGTTTTTT.

The genes are TRBV2 and TRBJ2-2; TRBD1 matches at 11 bases. J gave up 1 base and V 7 bases, and 5 bases lay outside the gene matches. Germline CDR1 and CDR2: SNHLY and FYNNEI. CDR3 length: 16 amino acids. The CDR3: CASNGQGARNTGELFF. The CDR3 DNA reads TGTGCCAGCAACGGACAGGGGGCGCGGAACACCGGGGAGCTGTTTTTT.

This chain connects TRBV6-5 to TRBJ1-2; a possible D gene is TRBD1 (5 bases). The ends were cut back, 5 bases at V and 0 bases at J, with 13 bases in the middle. The CDR3 length is 15 residues. Germline V gene sequence: CDR1 MNHEY, CDR2 SVGAGI. The CDR3, as DNA: TGTGCCAGCAGTCCATCCAGGGATTCTAACTATGGCTACACCTTC. As protein: CASSPSRDSNYGYTF.

The V and J genes are TRBV21-1 and TRBJ1-2; the D call in the table, TRBD1, was not verified against the DNA. TRBV21-1 is a pseudogene locus. The CDR3 has 14 amino acids. The CDR3 sequence is CASSKGGPNYGYTF. The DNA for the CDR3 is TGTGCCAGCAGCAAAGGGGGCCCTAACTATGGCTACACCTTC.

The chain couples TRBV28 to TRBJ1-1, with D perhaps matching TRBD1 (6 bases). CDR1 MDHEN and CDR2 SYDVKM come from the germline V gene. This CDR3 has 15 residues. V lost 6 bases, J lost 2 bases, and 16 bases lay in between. The CDR3 spells CASSLSTGPNTEAFF. For the CDR3, the DNA is TGTGCCAGCAGCCTTTCGACAGGTCCTAACACTGAAGCTTTCTTT. The full variable domain, its missing parts supplied by reference TRBV28 and TRBJ1-1, is DVKVTQSSRYLVKRTGEKVFLECVQDMDHENMFWYRQDPGLGLRLIYFSYDVKMKEKGDIPEGYSVSREKKERFSLILESASTNQTSMYLCASSLSTGPNTEAFFGQGTRLTVV.

This rearrangement joins TRBV28 to TRBJ1-1; D may be TRBD1 (6 bases). The V end was cut by 6 bases, the J end by 0 bases, with 14 bases between. Germline loops: CDR1 MDHEN, CDR2 SYDVKM. The CDR3 is 15 amino acids. This chain's CDR3 is CASSPGPGVNTEAFF. The CDR3 nucleotides are TGTGCCAGCAGCCCAGGTCCAGGGGTGAACACTGAAGCTTTCTTT.

This chain links TRBV7-2 with TRBJ1-2; 10 nucleotides match TRBD1. CDR1 is SGHTA and CDR2 is FQGNSA in the germline V gene. This CDR3 contains 16 residues. The trim removed 8 bases at V and 1 base at J, leaving 10 bases unmatched. Here the CDR3 reads CASDGGQGTINYGYTF. CDR3 DNA sequence: TGTGCCAGCGACGGGGGACAGGGGACTATTAACTATGGCTACACCTTC.

The CDR3 here is CSVGQGLNTEAFF. The CDR3 bases are TGCAGCGTGGGACAGGGGCTGAACACTGAAGCTTTCTTT. The J gene is TRBJ1-1, the V gene TRBV29-1; TRBD1 matches 10 bases. J lost 0 bases, V lost 6 bases, and 1 base had no gene match. This CDR3 contains 13 residues. CDR1 is SQVTM, CDR2 ANQGSEA, per germline.